The sequence of this T cell receptor beta chain was determined in a study of blood T cells in healthy people across ages. Broader study findings: Measured against age, TCR beta diversity per million T cells decreased in a roughly linear manner.

With regard to this clonotype: As yet, its antigen is unknown.

A second PCR, run for about 7 to 11 cycles, used a sample-barcoded 5' primer plus a J-beta primer mix. Each sample yielded at least 3 million CDR3-containing paired-end reads. Each CDR3 protein gets one entry after TCRdb re-called the 5' RACE reads with MiXCR. The table records some 850,000 distinct CDR3 sequences, roughly 24% of them present only once. The same data also contributed to another study, on T cells of mothers and their children. That report adds: Nine systemically healthy Caucasian donors: three mothers, six children. Within related and unrelated pairs, thymic selection shapes TCR recombination output in a similar way.

The receptor was isolated from a boy aged 5-17 years in good health. Material for sequencing was blood.

The CDR3 is CSVKRTGTIQYF. The DNA of the CDR3 is TGCAGCGTTAAAAGGACCGGAACCATTCAGTACTTC. The rearrangement links TRBV29-1 to TRBJ2-4; D gene uncertain. The length of the CDR3 is 12 residues. The ends were cut back, 5 bases at V and 9 bases at J, with 14 bases in the middle. Germline CDR1 is SQVTM and CDR2 is ANQGSEA.